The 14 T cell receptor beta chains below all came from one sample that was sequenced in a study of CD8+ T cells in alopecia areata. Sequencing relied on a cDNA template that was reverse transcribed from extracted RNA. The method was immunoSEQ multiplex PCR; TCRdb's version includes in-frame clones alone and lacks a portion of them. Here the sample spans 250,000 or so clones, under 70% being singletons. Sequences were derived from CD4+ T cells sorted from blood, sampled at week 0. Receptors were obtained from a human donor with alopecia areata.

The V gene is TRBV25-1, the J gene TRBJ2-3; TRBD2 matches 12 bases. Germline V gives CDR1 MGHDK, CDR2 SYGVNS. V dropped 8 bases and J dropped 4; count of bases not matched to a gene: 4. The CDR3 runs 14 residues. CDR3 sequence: CASGGLAGPDTQYF. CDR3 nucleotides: TGTGCCAGCGGCGGACTAGCGGGGCCAGATACGCAGTATTTT. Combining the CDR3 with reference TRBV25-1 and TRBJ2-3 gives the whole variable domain EADIYQTPRYLVIGTGKKITLECSQTMGHDKMYWYQQDPGMELHLIHYSYGVNSTEKGDLSSESTVSRIRTEHFPLTLESARPSHTSQYLCASGGLAGPDTQYFGPGTRLTVL.

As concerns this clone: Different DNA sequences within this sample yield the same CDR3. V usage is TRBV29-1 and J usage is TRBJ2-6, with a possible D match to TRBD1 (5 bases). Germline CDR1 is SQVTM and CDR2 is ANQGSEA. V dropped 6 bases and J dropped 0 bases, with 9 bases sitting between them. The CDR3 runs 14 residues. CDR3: CSVPTDSGANVLTF. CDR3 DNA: TGCAGCGTCCCGACAGACTCTGGGGCCAACGTCCTGACTTTC.

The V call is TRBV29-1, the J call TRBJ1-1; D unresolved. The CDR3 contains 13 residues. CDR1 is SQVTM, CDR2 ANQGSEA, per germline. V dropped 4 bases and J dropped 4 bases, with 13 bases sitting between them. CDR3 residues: CSVGKGLSTEAFF. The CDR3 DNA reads TGCAGCGTTGGAAAGGGTTTGAGCACTGAAGCTTTCTTT.

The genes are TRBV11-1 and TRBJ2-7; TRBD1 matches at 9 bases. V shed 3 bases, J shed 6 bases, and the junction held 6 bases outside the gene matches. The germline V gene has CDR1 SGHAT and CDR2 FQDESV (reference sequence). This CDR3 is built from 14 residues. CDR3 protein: CASSFPRDRAEQYF. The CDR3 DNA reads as TGTGCCAGCAGCTTCCCCCGGGACAGGGCCGAGCAGTACTTC.

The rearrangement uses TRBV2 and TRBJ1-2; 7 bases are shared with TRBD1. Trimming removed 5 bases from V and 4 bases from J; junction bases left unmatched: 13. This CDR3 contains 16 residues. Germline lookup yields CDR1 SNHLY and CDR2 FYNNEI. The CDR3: CASSLQGQTLSYGYTF. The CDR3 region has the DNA TGTGCCAGCAGTCTACAGGGGCAAACCCTTTCCTATGGCTACACCTTC.

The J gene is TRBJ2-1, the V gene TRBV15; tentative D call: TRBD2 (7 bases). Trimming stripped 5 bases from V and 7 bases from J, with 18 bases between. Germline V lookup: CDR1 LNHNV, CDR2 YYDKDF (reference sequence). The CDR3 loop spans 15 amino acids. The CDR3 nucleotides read TGTGCCACCAGCTATTACGGGGGGCCGAGTAATGAGCAGTTCTTC. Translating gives CATSYYGGPSNEQFF.

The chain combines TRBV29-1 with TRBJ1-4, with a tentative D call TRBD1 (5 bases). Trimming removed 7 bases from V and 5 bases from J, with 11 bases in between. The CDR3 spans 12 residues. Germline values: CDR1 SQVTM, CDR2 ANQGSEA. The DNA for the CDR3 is TGCAGCGCCCTTGGGGGAAATGAAAAACTGTTTTTT. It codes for CSALGGNEKLFF.

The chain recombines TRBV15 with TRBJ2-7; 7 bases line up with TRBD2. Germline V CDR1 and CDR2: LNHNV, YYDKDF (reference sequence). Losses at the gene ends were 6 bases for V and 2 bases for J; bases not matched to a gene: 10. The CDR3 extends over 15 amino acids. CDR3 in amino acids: CATSLERGNPYEQYF. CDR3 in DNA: TGTGCCACCAGTCTAGAGCGGGGCAATCCCTACGAGCAGTACTTC.

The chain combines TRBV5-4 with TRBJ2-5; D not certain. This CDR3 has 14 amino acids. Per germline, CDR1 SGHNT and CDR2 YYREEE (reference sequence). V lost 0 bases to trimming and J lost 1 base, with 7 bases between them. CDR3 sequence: CASSLEAGQETQYF. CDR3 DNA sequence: TGTGCCAGCAGCTTGGAAGCAGGCCAAGAGACCCAGTACTTC.

The CDR3 nucleotides read TGCAGCGTCCGGGGGCCAGGGAGTCAGCCCCAGCATTTT. The encoded protein is CSVRGPGSQPQHF. The V call is TRBV29-1, the J call TRBJ1-5, with D perhaps TRBD1 (6 bases). CDR1 and CDR2 (germline): SQVTM, ANQGSEA. Trimming pared 6 bases from V and 6 bases from J, leaving 15 bases between. This CDR3 is 13 amino acids long.

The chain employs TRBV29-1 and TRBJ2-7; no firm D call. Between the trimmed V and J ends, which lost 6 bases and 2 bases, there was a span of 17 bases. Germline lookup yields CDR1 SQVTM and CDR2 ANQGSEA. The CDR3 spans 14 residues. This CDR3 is CSVIALVGPYEQYF. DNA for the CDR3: TGCAGCGTCATTGCTCTTGTAGGGCCCTACGAGCAGTACTTC.

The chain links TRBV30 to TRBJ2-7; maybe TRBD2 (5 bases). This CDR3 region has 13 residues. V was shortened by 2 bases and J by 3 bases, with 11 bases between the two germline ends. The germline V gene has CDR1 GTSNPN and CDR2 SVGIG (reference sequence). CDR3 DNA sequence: TGTGCCTGGAGTCCCGGACTGAGCTACGAGCAGTACTTC. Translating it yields CAWSPGLSYEQYF.

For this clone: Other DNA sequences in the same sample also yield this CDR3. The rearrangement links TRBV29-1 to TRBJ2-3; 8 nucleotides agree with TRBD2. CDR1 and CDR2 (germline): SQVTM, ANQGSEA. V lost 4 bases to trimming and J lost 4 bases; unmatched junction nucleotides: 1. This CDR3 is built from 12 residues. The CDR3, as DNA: TGCAGCGTTGTCGGGGGGGCAGATACGCAGTATTTT. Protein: CSVVGGADTQYF.

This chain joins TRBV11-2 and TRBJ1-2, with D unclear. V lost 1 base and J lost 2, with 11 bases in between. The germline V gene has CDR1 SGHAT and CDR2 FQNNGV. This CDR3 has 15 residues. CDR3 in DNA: TGTGCCAGCAGCTTAGTAGGGCAGCCCAACTATGGCTACACCTTC. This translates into CASSLVGQPNYGYTF.